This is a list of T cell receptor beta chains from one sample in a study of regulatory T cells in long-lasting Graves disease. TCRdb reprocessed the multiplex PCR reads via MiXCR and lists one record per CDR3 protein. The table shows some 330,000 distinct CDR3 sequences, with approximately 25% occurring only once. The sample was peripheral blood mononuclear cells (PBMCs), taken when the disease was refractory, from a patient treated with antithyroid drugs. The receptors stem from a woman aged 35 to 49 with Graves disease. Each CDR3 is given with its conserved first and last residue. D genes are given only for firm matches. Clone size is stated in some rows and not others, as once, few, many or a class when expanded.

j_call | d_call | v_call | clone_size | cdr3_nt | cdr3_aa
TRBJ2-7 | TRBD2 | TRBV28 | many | TGTGCCAGCAGTTTCCTAGCGGGAACCTACGAGCAGTACTTC | CASSFLAGTYEQYF
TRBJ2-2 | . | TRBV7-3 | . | TGTGCCAGCAGCTTAGACCGGATATCCACCGGGGAGCTGTTTTTT | CASSLDRISTGELFF
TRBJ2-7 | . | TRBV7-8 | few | TGTGCCAGCAGCTTGGCGACTATCTCCTACGAGCAGTACTTC | CASSLATISYEQYF
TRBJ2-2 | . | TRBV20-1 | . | TGCAGTGCTTCTCTAGCAAACCCCGGGGAGCTGTTTTTT | CSASLANPGELFF
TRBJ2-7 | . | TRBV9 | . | TGTGCCAGCAGCGTAGCCCCGGGGTGGGACGAGCAGTACTTC | CASSVAPGWDEQYF
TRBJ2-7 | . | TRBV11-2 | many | TGTGCCAGCAGCCCAATGTTGGGACTGGGCTACGAGCAGTACTTC | CASSPMLGLGYEQYF
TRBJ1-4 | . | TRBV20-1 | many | TGCAGTGCTACGTTCGTTGGGGTAATGAATGAAAAACTGTTTTTT | CSATFVGVMNEKLFF
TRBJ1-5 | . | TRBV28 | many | TGTGCCAGCAGTTTATCCCAATCTTCTAATCAGCCCCAGCATTTT | CASSLSQSSNQPQHF
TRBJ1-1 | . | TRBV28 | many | TGTGCCAGCAGCTTAGAGAACACTGAAGCTTTCTTT | CASSLENTEAFF
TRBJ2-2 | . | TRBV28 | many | TGTGCCAGCAGGCCGGGCGGGGTCGGCATTTTGGACCGCACCGGGGAGCTGTTTTTT | CASRPGGVGILDRTGELFF
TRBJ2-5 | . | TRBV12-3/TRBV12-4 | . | TGTGCCAGCAGCTGGGGTGGAACTGCTGGAGAGACCCAGTACTTC | CASSWGGTAGETQYF
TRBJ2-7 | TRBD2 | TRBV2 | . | TGTGCCAGCGGTGAAAGTAGCGGGAGGGCCGGAGGCTCCTCCGAGCAGTACTTC | CASGESSGRAGGSSEQYF
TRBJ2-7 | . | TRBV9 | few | TGTGCCAGCAGCGTAGCCGAAGGGAGCTCCTACGAGCAGTACTTC | CASSVAEGSSYEQYF
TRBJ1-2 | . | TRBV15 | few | TGTGCCACCAGCAGAGATCGATCCGGGGTCTTGATGAACTATGGCTACACCTTC | CATSRDRSGVLMNYGYTF
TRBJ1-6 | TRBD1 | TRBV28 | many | TGTGCCAGCAGCCCCGACAGGGGAGGCTCCTATAATTCACCCCTCCACTTT | CASSPDRGGSYNSPLHF
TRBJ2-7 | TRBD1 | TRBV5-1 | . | TGCGCCAGCAGCGACGATGTACCGGGACAGCCCTCCTACGAGCAGTACTTC | CASSDDVPGQPSYEQYF
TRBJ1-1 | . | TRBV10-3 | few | TGTGCCATCAGGACGGAACTGAATGAAGCTTTCTTT | CAIRTELNEAFF
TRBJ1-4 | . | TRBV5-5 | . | TGTGTCAGCATCCGAGGGGTTGATGAAAAACTGTTTTTT | CVSIRGVDEKLFF
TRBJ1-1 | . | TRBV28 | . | TGTGCCAGCGACCGACTCCAGACTGAAGCTTTCTTT | CASDRLQTEAFF
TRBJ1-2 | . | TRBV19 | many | TGTGCCAGTAGTCCCTTGGGGCGTGGCTACACCTTC | CASSPLGRGYTF
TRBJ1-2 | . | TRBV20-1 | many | TGCAGTGCTAGAGATCTGGGAAGCCATGGCTACACCTTC | CSARDLGSHGYTF
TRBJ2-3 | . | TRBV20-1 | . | TGCAGTGCTAGTAATCTCCGAAACACAGATACGCAGTATTTT | CSASNLRNTDTQYF
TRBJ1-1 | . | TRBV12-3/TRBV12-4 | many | TGTGCCAGCAGTTCCGGGGTGAACACTGAAGCTTTCTTT | CASSSGVNTEAFF
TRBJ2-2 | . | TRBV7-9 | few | TGTGCCAGCAGCTCGCCGAAACAGAGGACTTACGGGGAGCTGTTTTTT | CASSSPKQRTYGELFF
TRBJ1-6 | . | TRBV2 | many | TGTGCCAGCGGGCGGGACGGTAGGAATTCACCCCTCCACTTT | CASGRDGRNSPLHF
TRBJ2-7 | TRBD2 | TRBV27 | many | TGTGCCAGCAGTTTAGCCCTAGCGGGCTCAGAGCAGTACTTC | CASSLALAGSEQYF
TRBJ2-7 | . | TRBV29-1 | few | TGCAGCGTTGAAGGGAGGGCGGGCTACGAGCAGTACTTC | CSVEGRAGYEQYF
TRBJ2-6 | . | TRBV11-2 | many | TGTGCCAGCAGCCGGACAGTTCACTCTGGGGCCAACGTCCTGACTTTC | CASSRTVHSGANVLTF